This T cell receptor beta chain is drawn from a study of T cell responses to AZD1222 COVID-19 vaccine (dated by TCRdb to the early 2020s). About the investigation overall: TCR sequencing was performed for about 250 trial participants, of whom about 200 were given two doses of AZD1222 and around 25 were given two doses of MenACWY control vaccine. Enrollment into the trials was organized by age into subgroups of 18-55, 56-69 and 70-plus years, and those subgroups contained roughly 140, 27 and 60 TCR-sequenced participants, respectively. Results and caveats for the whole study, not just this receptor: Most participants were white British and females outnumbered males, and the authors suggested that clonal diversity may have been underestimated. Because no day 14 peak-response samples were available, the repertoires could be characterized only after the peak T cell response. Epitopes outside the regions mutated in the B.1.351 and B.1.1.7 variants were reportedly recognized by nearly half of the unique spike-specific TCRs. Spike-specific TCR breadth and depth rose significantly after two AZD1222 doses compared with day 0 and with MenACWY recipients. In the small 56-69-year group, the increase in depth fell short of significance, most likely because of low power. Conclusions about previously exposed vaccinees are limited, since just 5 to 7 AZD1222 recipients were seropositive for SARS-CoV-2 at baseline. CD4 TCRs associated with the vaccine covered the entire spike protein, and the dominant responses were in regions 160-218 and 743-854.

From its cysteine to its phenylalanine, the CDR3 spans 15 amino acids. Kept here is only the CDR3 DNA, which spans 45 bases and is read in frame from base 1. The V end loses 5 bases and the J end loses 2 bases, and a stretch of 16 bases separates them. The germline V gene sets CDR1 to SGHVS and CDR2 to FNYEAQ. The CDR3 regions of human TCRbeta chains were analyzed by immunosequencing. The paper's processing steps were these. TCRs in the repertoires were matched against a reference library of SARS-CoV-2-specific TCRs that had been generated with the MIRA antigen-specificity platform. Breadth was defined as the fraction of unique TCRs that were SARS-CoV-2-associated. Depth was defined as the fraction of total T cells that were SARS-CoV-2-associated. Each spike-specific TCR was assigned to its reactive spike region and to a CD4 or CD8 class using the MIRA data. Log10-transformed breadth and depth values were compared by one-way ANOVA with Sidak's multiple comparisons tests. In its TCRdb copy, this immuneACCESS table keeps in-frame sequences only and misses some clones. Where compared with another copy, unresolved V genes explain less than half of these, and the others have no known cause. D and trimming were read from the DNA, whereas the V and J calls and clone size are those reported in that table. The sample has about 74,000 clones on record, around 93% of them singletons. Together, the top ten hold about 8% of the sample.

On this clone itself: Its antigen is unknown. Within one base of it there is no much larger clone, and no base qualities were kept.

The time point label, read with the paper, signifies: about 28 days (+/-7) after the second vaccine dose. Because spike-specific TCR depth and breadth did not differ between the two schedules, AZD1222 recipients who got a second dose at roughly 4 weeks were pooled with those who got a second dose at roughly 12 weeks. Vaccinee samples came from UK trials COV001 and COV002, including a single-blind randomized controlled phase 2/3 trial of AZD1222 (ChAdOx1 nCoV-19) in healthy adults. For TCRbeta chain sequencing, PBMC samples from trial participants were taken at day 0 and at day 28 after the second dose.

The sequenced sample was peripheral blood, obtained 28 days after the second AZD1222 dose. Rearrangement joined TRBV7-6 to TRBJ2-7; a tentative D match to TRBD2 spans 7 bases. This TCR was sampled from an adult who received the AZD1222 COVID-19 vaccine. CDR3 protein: CASSLGGQDAYEQYF. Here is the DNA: TGTGCCAGCAGCCTCGGGGGGCAGGACGCCTACGAGCAGTACTTC.